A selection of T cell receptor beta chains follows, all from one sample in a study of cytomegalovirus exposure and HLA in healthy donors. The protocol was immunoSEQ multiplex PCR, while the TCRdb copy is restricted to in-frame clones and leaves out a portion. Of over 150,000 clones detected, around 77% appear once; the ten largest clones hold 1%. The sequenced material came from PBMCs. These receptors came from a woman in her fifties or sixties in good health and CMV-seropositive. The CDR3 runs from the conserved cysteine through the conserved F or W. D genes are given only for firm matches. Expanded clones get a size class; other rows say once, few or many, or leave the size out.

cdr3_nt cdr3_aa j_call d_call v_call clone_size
TGTGCCAGCTCGGGACAGGGTATTCCCTACGAGCAGTACTTC CASSGQGIPYEQYF TRBJ2-7 TRBD1 TRBV28 NA
TGTGCCAGCAGCGCCGGGACTTGGGGAAGCTACGAGCAGTACTTC CASSAGTWGSYEQYF TRBJ2-7 NA TRBV5-4 NA
TGTGCCGGGGAAGACAGGGAAAGGCGAGAGACCCAGTACTTC CAGEDRERRETQYF TRBJ2-5 TRBD1 TRBV7-9 NA
TGTGCCAGCAGCGTAGGACAGGGGGCGAGAGGCTACACCTTC CASSVGQGARGYTF TRBJ1-2 TRBD1 TRBV6-1 NA
TGTGCCAGCAGCTTAGGGCAGACAGATACGCAGTATTTT CASSLGQTDTQYF TRBJ2-3 NA TRBV7-2 NA
TGTGCCAGCAGCTCCCGGGGGGCCACAGATACGCAGTATTTT CASSSRGATDTQYF TRBJ2-3 NA TRBV7-9 NA
TGTGCCAGCAGGGGGGGGGCGGCCGGGCATTCTACGCAGTATTTT CASRGGAAGHSTQYF TRBJ2-3 NA TRBV25-1 NA
TGTGCCAGCAGTCCCCTGACTAGCGGGATCCCCTACGAGCAGTACTTC CASSPLTSGIPYEQYF TRBJ2-7 TRBD2 TRBV28 NA
TGTTCCAGCAGCCGCGGGACCGAGCCGTACAGCAATCAGCCCCAGCATTTT CSSSRGTEPYSNQPQHF TRBJ1-5 NA TRBV7-9 NA
TGTGCCTCCTGGGACAGGGGCAACGAGCAGTACTTC CASWDRGNEQYF TRBJ2-7 TRBD1 TRBV19 NA
TGTGCCAGTAGTCCCCGGGGAGGGTGGGACTATGGCTACACCTTC CASSPRGGWDYGYTF TRBJ1-2 NA TRBV19 NA
TGTGCCAGCGGTACAGGGGGCTCAGGTGGCTACACCTTC CASGTGGSGGYTF TRBJ1-2 TRBD1 TRBV7-8 NA
TGTGCCAGCAGCTTAGCCCCTAATCAGCCCCAGCATTTT CASSLAPNQPQHF TRBJ1-5 NA TRBV7-2 NA
TGTGCCAGCAGACGACAGGTCAGCACAGATACGCAGTATTTT CASRRQVSTDTQYF TRBJ2-3 NA TRBV27 NA
TGTGCCAGCAGTCCCCCGACAGTGAACACTGAAGCTTTCTTT CASSPPTVNTEAFF TRBJ1-1 NA TRBV28 NA
TGTGCCAGCAGTTTAGGTACAGGGTTTAGCAATCAGCCCCAGCATTTT CASSLGTGFSNQPQHF TRBJ1-5 NA TRBV28 NA
TGTGCCAGCAGCCCAGGACATGCCTACGAGCAGTACTTC CASSPGHAYEQYF TRBJ2-7 NA TRBV11-2 NA
TGTGCCAGCAGCTTCCGGTCAGGACTTCCCTACGAGCAGTACTTC CASSFRSGLPYEQYF TRBJ2-7 NA TRBV5-6 NA
TGTGCCAGTAGTATAGATCGGGGTACCGAAGCTTTCTTT CASSIDRGTEAFF TRBJ1-1 NA TRBV19 NA
TGTGCTAGCAGCTTTGGACAGGGGAGCTACGAGCAGTACTTC CASSFGQGSYEQYF TRBJ2-7 TRBD1 TRBV7-7 NA
TGCGCCAGCAGCCCGTCCGGGACAGAGAATGAAAAACTGTTTTTT CASSPSGTENEKLFF TRBJ1-4 TRBD1 TRBV5-1 once
TGTGCCAGCAGCTTAAAGAACGGTGGCTACACCTTC CASSLKNGGYTF TRBJ1-2 NA TRBV13 NA
TGTGCCAGCAGCGGCAGCAGGGGGCCGGGTGAAAAACTGTTTTTT CASSGSRGPGEKLFF TRBJ1-4 TRBD1 TRBV7-2 NA
TGTGCCAGTACCTTAGTTGGACTAGAAACAGATACGCAGTATTTT CASTLVGLETDTQYF TRBJ2-3 TRBD2 TRBV19 once
TGTGCCAGCAGCCCCCTCGCGGGGTACGGTCAGCCCCAGCATTTT CASSPLAGYGQPQHF TRBJ1-5 NA TRBV28 NA
TGTGCCAGCAGCGCGCCGGGCAGGGAGGTCTCTGAAGCTTTCTTT CASSAPGREVSEAFF TRBJ1-1 NA TRBV28 once
TGCGCCAGCAGCCAAGATTTAGAGAATGAGCAGTTCTTC CASSQDLENEQFF TRBJ2-1 NA TRBV4-3 NA
TGTGCCAGCAGCCAATTAATGGAGGGGCGGAATCAGCCCCAACATTTT CASSQLMEGRNQPQHF TRBJ1-5 NA TRBV16 NA
TGTGCCAGCAGCTTCCGAACCGGGACAGGGGACAATGAGCAGTTCTTC CASSFRTGTGDNEQFF TRBJ2-1 TRBD1 TRBV7-2 NA
TGCGCCAGCAGCCAAGCTGTCGGGGGAGATACGCAGTATTTT CASSQAVGGDTQYF TRBJ2-3 NA TRBV4-3 NA
TGTGCCAGCAGCTTGGGCCTAGGACAGGGAGGTACTAATGAAAAACTGTTTTTT CASSLGLGQGGTNEKLFF TRBJ1-4 TRBD1 TRBV7-9 once
TGCGCCAGCAGCTACGGGACAGGGTGGGGCGGAGAGACCCAGTACTTC CASSYGTGWGGETQYF TRBJ2-5 TRBD1 TRBV5-1 NA
TGTGCCAGCAGCTTAGATATTGGCAATCAGCCCCAGCATTTT CASSLDIGNQPQHF TRBJ1-5 NA TRBV7-2 NA
TGTGCCAGCAGTCCCCGAACAGGGAAGGGAATCTACGAGCAGTACTTC CASSPRTGKGIYEQYF TRBJ2-7 NA TRBV27 NA
TGTGCCAGCAGCCCTGCTCAGGGGAGCACAGATACGCAGTATTTT CASSPAQGSTDTQYF TRBJ2-3 NA TRBV7-2 once
TGTGCCAGCAGTTTCGGACAGAGAGATAATTCACCCCTCCACTTT CASSFGQRDNSPLHF TRBJ1-6 NA TRBV27 NA
TGTGCTAGCAGCTCGTGGGCCCGTATACAAGAGACCCAGTACTTC CASSSWARIQETQYF TRBJ2-5 NA TRBV7-7 NA
TGCGCCAGCAGCCAAGACGGGAGGGCCTACAATGAGCAGTTCTTC CASSQDGRAYNEQFF TRBJ2-1 TRBD2 TRBV4-3 NA
TGTGCCAGCAGTTATGTAGGACAGGTTAGCGGTGAAGCTTTCTTT CASSYVGQVSGEAFF TRBJ1-1 TRBD1 TRBV6-5 NA
TGTGCCAGTACGAGGGAAGGCTATGGCTACACCTTC CASTREGYGYTF TRBJ1-2 NA TRBV19 NA
TGTGCCAGCTCTCGGACAGGGGGCACAGGCTACACCTTC CASSRTGGTGYTF TRBJ1-2 TRBD1 TRBV6-4 NA
TGTGCCAGCAGCCAAGAGGTTAGCGGGGGGCGTACGCAGTATTTT CASSQEVSGGRTQYF TRBJ2-3 TRBD2 TRBV4-2 NA